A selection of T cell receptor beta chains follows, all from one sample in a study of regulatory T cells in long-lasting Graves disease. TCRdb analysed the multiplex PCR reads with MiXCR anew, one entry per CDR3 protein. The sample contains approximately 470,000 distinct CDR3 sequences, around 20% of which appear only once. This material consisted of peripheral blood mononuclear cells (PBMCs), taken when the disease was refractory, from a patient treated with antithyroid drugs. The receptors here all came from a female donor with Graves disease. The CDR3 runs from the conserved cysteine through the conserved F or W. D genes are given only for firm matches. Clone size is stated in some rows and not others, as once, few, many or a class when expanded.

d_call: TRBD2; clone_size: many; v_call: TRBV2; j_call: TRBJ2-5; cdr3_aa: CASSAPGLAGEETQYF; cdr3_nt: TGTGCCAGCAGTGCTCCGGGACTAGCGGGAGAAGAGACCCAGTACTTC
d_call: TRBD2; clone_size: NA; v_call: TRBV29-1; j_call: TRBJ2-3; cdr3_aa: CSVAGLAESTDTQYF; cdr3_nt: TGCAGCGTAGCCGGACTAGCGGAAAGCACAGATACGCAGTATTTT
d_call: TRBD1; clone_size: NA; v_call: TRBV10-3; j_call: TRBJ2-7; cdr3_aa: CATGSTGAYEQYF; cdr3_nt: TGTGCCACCGGATCGACAGGGGCCTACGAGCAGTACTTC
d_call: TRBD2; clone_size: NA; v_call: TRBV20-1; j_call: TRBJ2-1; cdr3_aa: CSAEKTGGRYNEQFF; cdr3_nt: TGCAGTGCCGAAAAAACGGGAGGGAGGTACAATGAGCAGTTCTTC
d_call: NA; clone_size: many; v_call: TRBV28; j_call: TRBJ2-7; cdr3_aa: CASSFQGPKDEQYF; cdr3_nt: TGTGCCAGCAGTTTTCAGGGCCCTAAAGACGAGCAGTACTTC
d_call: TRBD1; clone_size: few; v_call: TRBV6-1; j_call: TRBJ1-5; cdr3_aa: CASSTRDRGYQPQHF; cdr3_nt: TGTGCCAGCAGCACCCGGGACAGGGGGTATCAGCCCCAGCATTTT
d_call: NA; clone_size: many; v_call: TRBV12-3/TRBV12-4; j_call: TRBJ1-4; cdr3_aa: CASSVTWGKLFF; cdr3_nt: TGTGCCAGCAGTGTGACTTGGGGAAAACTGTTTTTT
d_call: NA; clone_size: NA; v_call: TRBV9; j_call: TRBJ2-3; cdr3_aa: CASSRTGSDTQYF; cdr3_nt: TGTGCCAGCAGCCGAACAGGGTCCGATACGCAGTATTTT
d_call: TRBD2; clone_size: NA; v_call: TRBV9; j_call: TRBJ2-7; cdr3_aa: CASSAHGRGEYEQYF; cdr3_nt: TGTGCCAGCAGCGCCCACGGGAGGGGTGAATACGAGCAGTACTTC
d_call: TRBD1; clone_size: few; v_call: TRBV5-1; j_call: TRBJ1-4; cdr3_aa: CASSLTTGGEKLFF; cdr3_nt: TGCGCCAGCAGCCTAACGACAGGGGGCGAAAAACTGTTTTTT
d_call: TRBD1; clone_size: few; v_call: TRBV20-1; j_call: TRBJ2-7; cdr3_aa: CSARDLTGQGYEQYF; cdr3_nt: TGCAGTGCTAGAGATCTTACGGGACAGGGCTACGAGCAGTACTTC
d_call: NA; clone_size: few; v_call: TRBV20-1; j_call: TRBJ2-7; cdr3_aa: CSARRDYEQYF; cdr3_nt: TGCAGTGCTCGCCGGGACTACGAGCAGTACTTC
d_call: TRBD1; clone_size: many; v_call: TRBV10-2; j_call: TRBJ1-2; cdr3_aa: CASSESAQGDGYTF; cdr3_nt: TGCGCCAGCAGTGAGTCGGCACAGGGGGATGGCTACACCTTC
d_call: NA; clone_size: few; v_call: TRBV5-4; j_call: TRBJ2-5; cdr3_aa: CASSLGMGVGETQYF; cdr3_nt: TGTGCCAGCAGCTTAGGAATGGGGGTAGGGGAGACCCAGTACTTC
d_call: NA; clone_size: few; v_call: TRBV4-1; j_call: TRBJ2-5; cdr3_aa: CASSQDGGGQETQYF; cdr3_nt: TGCGCCAGCAGCCAAGATGGAGGGGGACAAGAGACCCAGTACTTC
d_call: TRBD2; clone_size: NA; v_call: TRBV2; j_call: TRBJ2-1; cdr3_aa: CASSDVAGVDNEQFF; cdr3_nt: TGTGCCAGCAGTGATGTGGCGGGAGTTGACAATGAGCAGTTCTTC
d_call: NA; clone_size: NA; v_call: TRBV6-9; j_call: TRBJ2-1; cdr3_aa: CASSYSREPHNEQFF; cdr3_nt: TGTGCCAGCAGTTACTCTCGGGAGCCTCACAATGAGCAGTTCTTC
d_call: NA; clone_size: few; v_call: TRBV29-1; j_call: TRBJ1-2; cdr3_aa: CSADDTGFSGYTF; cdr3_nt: TGCAGCGCGGACGATACAGGGTTTAGTGGCTACACCTTC
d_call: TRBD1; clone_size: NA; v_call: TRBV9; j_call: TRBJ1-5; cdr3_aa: CASSAQGNQPQHF; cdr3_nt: TGTGCCAGCAGCGCACAGGGGAATCAGCCCCAGCATTTT
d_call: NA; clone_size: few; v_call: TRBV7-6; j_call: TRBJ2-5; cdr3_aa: CASSPTGTFHGETQYF; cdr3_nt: TGTGCCAGCAGCCCAACAGGGACATTCCACGGGGAGACCCAGTACTTC
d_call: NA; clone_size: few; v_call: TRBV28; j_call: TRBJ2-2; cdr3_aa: CASSLWYGTGSNTGELFF; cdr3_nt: TGTGCCAGCAGTTTATGGTATGGGACGGGATCAAACACCGGGGAGCTGTTTTTT
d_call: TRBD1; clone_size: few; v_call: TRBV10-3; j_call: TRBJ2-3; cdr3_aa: CAITLTGGADTQYF; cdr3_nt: TGTGCCATCACCCTGACAGGGGGCGCAGATACGCAGTATTTT
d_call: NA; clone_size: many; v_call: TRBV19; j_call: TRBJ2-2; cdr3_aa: CASSMASVRLGGELFF; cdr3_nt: TGTGCCAGTAGTATGGCTAGCGTCAGATTGGGCGGGGAGCTGTTTTTT
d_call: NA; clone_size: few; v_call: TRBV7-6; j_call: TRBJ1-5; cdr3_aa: CASSYGPTTRLSNQPQHF; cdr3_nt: TGTGCCAGCAGTTACGGACCGACCACAAGGCTTAGCAATCAGCCCCAGCATTTT
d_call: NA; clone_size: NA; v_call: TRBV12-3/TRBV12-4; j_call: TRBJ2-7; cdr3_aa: CASSPRESDEQYF; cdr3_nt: TGTGCCAGCAGCCCCAGGGAGTCCGACGAGCAGTACTTC
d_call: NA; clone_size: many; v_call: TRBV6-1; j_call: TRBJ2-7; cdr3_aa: CASSPGSSYEQYF; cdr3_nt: TGTGCCAGCAGTCCCGGGAGCTCCTACGAGCAGTACTTC
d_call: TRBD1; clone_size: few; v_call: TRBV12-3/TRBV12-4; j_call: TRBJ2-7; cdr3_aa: CASSGDRTSYEQYF; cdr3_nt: TGTGCCAGCAGTGGGGACAGAACCAGCTACGAGCAGTACTTC
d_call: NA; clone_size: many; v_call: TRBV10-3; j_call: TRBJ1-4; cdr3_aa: CAISDAGEGTNEKLFF; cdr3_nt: TGTGCCATCAGTGACGCTGGAGAGGGAACTAATGAAAAACTGTTTTTT
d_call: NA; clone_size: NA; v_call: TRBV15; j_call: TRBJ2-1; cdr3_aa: CATSGGSRHNEQFF; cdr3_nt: TGTGCCACCAGCGGTGGGAGTAGACACAATGAGCAGTTCTTC
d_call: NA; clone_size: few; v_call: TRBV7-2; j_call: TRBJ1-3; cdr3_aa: CASFGASGNTIYF; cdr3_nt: TGTGCCAGCTTCGGGGCCTCTGGAAACACCATATATTTT
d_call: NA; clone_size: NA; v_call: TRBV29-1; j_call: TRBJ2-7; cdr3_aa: CSVVLRLAGEQYF; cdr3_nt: TGCAGCGTTGTCCTCCGTCTCGCGGGGGAGCAGTACTTC
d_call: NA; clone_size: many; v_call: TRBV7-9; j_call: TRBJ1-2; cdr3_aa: CASSSTATQANYGYTF; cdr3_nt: TGTGCCAGCAGCTCCACGGCCACACAAGCTAACTATGGCTACACCTTC
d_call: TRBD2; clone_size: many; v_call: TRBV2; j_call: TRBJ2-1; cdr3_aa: CASSVVLAGDNEQFF; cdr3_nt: TGTGCCAGCAGTGTCGTCCTAGCGGGAGACAATGAGCAGTTCTTC
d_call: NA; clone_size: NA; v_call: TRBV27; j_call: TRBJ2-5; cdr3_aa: CASSSWASGGETQYF; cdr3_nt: TGTGCCAGCAGTAGCTGGGCGTCGGGTGGGGAGACCCAGTACTTC
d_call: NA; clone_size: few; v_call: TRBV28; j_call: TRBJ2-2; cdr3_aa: CASSPVTGELFF; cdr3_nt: TGTGCCAGCAGTCCGGTCACCGGGGAGCTGTTTTTT
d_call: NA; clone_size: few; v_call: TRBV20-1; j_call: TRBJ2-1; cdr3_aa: CSAPVGNEQFF; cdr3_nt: TGCAGTGCTCCCGTCGGGAATGAGCAGTTCTTC
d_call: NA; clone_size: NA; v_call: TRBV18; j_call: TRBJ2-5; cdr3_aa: CASSLGDSGRSETQYF; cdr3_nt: TGTGCCAGCTCGCTCGGGGACAGCGGGAGATCGGAGACCCAGTACTTC
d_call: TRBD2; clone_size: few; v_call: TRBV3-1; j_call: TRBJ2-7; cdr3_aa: CASSQDPLVAGDYEQYF; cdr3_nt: TGTGCCAGCAGCCAAGATCCCCTGGTAGCGGGGGACTACGAGCAGTACTTC
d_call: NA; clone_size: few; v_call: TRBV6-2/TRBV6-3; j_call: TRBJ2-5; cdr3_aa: CASSSYRSLRETQYF; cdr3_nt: TGTGCCAGCAGTTCTTATCGAAGCTTAAGAGAGACCCAGTACTTC
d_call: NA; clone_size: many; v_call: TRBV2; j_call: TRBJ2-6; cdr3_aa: CASSRDFFSGANVLTF; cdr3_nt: TGTGCCAGCAGCCGGGACTTCTTCTCTGGGGCCAACGTCCTGACTTTC
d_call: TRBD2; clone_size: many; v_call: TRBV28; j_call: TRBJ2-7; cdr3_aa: CASSSHPGLAGILYEQYF; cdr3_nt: TGTGCCAGCAGTTCCCATCCGGGACTAGCGGGGATACTCTACGAGCAGTACTTC
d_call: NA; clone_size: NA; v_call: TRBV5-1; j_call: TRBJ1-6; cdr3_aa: CASSLETVRNSPLHF; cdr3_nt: TGCGCCAGCAGCTTGGAAACAGTGAGAAATTCACCCCTCCACTTT
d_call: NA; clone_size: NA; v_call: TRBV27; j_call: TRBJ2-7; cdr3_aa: CASSQLKRARGPHEQYF; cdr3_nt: TGTGCCAGCAGTCAACTCAAGCGGGCCAGGGGTCCCCACGAGCAGTACTTC
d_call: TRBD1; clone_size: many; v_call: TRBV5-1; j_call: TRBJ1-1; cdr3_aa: CASSDRAWHTEAFF; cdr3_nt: TGCGCCAGCAGCGACAGGGCCTGGCACACTGAAGCTTTCTTT
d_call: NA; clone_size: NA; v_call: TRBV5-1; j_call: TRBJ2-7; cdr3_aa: CASSLGAGRSSYEQYF; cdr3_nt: TGCGCCAGCAGCTTGGGCGCGGGGCGGTCATCCTACGAGCAGTACTTC
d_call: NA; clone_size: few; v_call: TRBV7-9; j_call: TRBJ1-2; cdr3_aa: CASSLGTSRGEGYTF; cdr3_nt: TGTGCCAGCAGCTTAGGCACAAGCAGGGGCGAGGGCTACACCTTC
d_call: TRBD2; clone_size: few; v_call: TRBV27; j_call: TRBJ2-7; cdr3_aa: CASSFSGSGYEQYF; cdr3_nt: TGTGCCAGCAGTTTCAGCGGGAGCGGCTACGAGCAGTACTTC
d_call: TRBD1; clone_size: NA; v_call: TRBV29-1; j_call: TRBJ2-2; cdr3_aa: CSVRDRANTGELFF; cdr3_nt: TGCAGCGTCCGGGACAGGGCTAACACCGGGGAGCTGTTTTTT
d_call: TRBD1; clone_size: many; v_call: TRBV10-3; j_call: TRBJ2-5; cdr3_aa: CAIKGQGGETQYF; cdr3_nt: TGTGCCATCAAAGGACAGGGTGGAGAGACCCAGTACTTC
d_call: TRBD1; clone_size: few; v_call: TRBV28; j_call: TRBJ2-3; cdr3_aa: CASVQGVYTDTQYF; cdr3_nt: TGTGCCAGCGTTCAGGGGGTGTATACAGATACGCAGTATTTT
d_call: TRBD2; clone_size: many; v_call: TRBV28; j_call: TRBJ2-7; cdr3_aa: CASSSYTSGYPYEQYF; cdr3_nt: TGTGCCAGCAGTTCGTATACTAGCGGCTATCCCTACGAGCAGTACTTC
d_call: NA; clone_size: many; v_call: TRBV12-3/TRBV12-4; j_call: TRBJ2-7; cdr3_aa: CASSFHPEQYF; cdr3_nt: TGTGCCAGCAGTTTTCATCCCGAGCAGTACTTC
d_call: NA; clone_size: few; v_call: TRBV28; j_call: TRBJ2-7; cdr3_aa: CASSTTSGAPYEQYF; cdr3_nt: TGTGCCAGCAGTACCACTTCGGGGGCCCCCTACGAGCAGTACTTC
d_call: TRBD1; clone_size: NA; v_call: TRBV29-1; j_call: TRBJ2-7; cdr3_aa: CSVELTGESLEQYF; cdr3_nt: TGCAGCGTTGAGTTGACAGGGGAATCTCTCGAGCAGTACTTC
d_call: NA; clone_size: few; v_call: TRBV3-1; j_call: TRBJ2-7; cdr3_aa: CASSQGTGLGEQYF; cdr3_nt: TGTGCCAGCAGCCAGGGGACGGGACTCGGCGAGCAGTACTTC
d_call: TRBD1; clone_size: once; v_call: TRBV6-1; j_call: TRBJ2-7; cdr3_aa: CATKAGTGIDEQYF; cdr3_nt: TGTGCCACCAAAGCCGGGACAGGGATTGACGAGCAGTACTTC
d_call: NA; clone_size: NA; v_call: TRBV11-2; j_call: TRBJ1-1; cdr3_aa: CASSPPGGLNTEAFF; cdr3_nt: TGTGCCAGCAGCCCTCCGGGGGGACTGAACACTGAAGCTTTCTTT
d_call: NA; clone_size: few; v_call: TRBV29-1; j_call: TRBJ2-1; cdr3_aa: CSVGAGREQFF; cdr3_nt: TGCAGCGTTGGAGCTGGGCGGGAGCAGTTCTTC
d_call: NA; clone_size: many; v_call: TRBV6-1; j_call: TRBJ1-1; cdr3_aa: CASTKDGLKGVRHIRAFF; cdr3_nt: TGTGCCAGCACAAAAGATGGCCTTAAAGGGGTTAGACATATCAGGGCTTTCTTT